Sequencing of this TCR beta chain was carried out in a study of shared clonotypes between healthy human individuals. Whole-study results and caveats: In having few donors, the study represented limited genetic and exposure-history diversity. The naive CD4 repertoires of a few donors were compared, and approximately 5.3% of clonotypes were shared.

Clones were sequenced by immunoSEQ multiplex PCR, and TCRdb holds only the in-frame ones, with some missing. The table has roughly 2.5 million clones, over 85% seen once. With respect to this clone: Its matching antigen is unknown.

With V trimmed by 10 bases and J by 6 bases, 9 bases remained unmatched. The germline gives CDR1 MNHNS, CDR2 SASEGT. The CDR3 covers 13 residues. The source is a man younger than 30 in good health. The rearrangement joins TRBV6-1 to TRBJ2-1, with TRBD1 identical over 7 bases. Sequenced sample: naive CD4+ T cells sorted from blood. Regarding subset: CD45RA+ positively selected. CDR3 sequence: CATRDSLLNEQFF. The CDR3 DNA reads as TGTGCCACCCGGGACAGTTTACTCAATGAGCAGTTCTTC.